Here is one TCR beta chain with its context. This sample is part of a study of metastatic and nonmetastatic thyroid tumors. The CDR3 is made up of 12 amino acids. V was pared by 7 bases and J by 4 bases, with 10 bases between. TCRdb re-analyzed the PCR reads through MiXCR. The sample lists roughly 35,000 clones, 16% occurring once. No patient had received any treatment before thyroid surgery. The V call is TRBV12-3 or TRBV12-4, the J call TRBJ1-1; D is uncertain. The TCR sequence derives from a female donor with papillary thyroid cancer or a benign thyroid nodule (not recorded which). Some clones in this sample may be carry-over from other donors' samples. Sequenced: blood. CDR3 sequence: CASTSIPTEAFF. In DNA form, the CDR3 reads TGTGCCAGCACTTCGATTCCCACTGAAGCTTTCTTT.